Listed here is a single T cell receptor beta chain. This entry is derived from a study of blood T cell repertoires in COVID-19. Generated by immunoSEQ multiplex PCR, the TCRdb table keeps only in-frame clones and is missing some. The sample shows 60,000 to 65,000 clones, around 83% of them seen only once. CDR1 MDHEN and CDR2 SYDVKM come from the germline V gene. The V end lost 6 bases, the J end lost 3 bases, and 15 bases lay between the germline ends. The CDR3 contains 14 residues. The V and J genes are TRBV28 and TRBJ2-7; TRBD2 is a possible D gene (6 bases). Sequencing input: peripheral blood. This sequence originates from a man aged 50 to 59 with COVID-19, enrolled during active disease. CDR3 amino acids: CASSNGGQGYEQYF. The CDR3 DNA is TGTGCCAGCAGCAACGGAGGGCAGGGCTACGAGCAGTACTTC.